This T cell receptor (beta chain) was captured in a study of T cells in Graves' hyperthyroidism and ophthalmopathy. Turning to the study itself: Peripheral blood specimens were obtained at initial diagnosis, prior to any treatment. Whole-study results and caveats: Prediction of ophthalmopathy progression came a median around 6.5 months pre-onset. Most thyroid clonotypes expanded above 0.001 were also detected in blood.

The CDR3 length is 16 residues. Germline V gives CDR1 PRHDT, CDR2 FYEKMQ (reference sequence). Trimming stripped 6 bases from V and 0 bases from J, with 16 bases between. Diagnosis of hyperthyroidism was new in patients aged 18 to 65, and its duration was under 2 months. This clonotype was detected only a few times. Its antigen is still unknown. TCR beta CDR3 sequences were amplified from RNA transcripts. TCR CDR3 regions were first amplified by RT-PCR with HTBI primers. MiXCR was run by TCRdb on the multiplex PCR reads, yielding one entry per CDR3 protein. The sample lists hundreds of thousands of distinct CDR3 sequences, around 13% occurring once.

The specimen sequenced was blood. This chain links TRBV13 with TRBJ2-3; D is possibly TRBD2 (6 bases). This TCR came from a woman in her late teens or twenties with Graves' hyperthyroidism. As DNA, the CDR3 is TGTGCCAGCAGTGGGGTACAACGGGGGAGCACAGATACGCAGTATTTT. This codes for CASSGVQRGSTDTQYF.